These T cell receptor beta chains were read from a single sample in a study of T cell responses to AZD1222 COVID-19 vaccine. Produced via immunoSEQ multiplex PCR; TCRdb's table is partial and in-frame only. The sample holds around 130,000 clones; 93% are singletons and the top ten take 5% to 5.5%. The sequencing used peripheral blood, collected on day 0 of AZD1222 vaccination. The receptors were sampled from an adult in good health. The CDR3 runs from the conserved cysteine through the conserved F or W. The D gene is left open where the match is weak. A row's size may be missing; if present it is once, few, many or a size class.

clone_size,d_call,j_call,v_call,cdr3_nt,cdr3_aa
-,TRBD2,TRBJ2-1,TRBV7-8,TGTGCCAGCAGCTTTAGGGGGACTAGCGGGGACCACAATGAGCAGTTCTTC,CASSFRGTSGDHNEQFF
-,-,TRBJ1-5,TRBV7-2,TGTGCCAGCAGCTTATCGTCTCAGCCCCAGCATTTT,CASSLSSQPQHF
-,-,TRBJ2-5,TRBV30,TGTGCCACACGTCGCCCCCAATCACAAGAGACCCAGTACTTC,CATRRPQSQETQYF
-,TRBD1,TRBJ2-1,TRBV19,TGTGCCAGTACTCCAGCGGACAGGAGTTACAATGAGCAGTTCTTC,CASTPADRSYNEQFF
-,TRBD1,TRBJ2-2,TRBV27,TGTGCCAGCAGTGGGACAGGGTCGAACACCGGGGAGCTGTTTTTT,CASSGTGSNTGELFF
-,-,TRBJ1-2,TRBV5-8,TGTGCCAGCAGCTTGTCGGTCTTCGGCAATTTAGATGGCTACACCTTC,CASSLSVFGNLDGYTF
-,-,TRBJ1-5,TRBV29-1,TGCAGCGCACGAGAGGATAGCAATCAGCCCCAGCATTTT,CSAREDSNQPQHF
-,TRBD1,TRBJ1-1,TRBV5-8,TGTGCCAGCAGCCTGGGACAGTTAGTTGGGGCTTTCTTT,CASSLGQLVGAFF
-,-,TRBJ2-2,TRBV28,TGTGCCAGCAGTTTATTAGCCGGGGAGCTGTTTTTT,CASSLLAGELFF
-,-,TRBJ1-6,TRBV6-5,TGTGCCAGCAAAGTAACCGCAGGGATTGATTCACCCCTCCACTTT,CASKVTAGIDSPLHF
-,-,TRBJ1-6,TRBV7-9,TGTGCCAGCAGCTTAGAATCTAATTCACCCCTCCACTTT,CASSLESNSPLHF
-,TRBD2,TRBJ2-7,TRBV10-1,TGCGCCAGCAGCCCAGGGTCGGGAGGCGAGCAGTACTTC,CASSPGSGGEQYF
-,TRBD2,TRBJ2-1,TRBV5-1,TGCGCCAGCAGCTCGATTCCTAGCGGGGGGGCCTATGAGCAGTTCTTC,CASSSIPSGGAYEQFF
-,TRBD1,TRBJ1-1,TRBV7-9,TGTGCCAGCAGCAAGGACAGGCTCCTGTCCAAAGAGACCCAAGCTTTCTTT,CASSKDRLLSKETQAFF
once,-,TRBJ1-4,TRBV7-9,TGTGCCAGCAGCTTGATCCGCGGCAGCTTTAATGAAAAACTGTTTTTT,CASSLIRGSFNEKLFF
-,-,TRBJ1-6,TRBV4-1,TGCGCCAGCAGCCCACTAGGGGCTGGGAATTCACCCCTCCACTTT,CASSPLGAGNSPLHF
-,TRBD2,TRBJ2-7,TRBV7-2,TGTGCCAGCAGCCCCGGTCGGACTAGCGCCAGGGCTCGCTACGAGCAGTACTTC,CASSPGRTSARARYEQYF
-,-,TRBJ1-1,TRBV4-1,TGCGCCAGCAGCCAAGAAGGAACCACCCAAGCTTTCTTT,CASSQEGTTQAFF
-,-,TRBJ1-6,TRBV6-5,TGTGCCAGCAGCCGAAGCGGACCCTATAATTCACCCCTCCACTTT,CASSRSGPYNSPLHF
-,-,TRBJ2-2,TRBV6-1,TGTGCCAGCAGTGAAGAGAACACCGGGGAGCTGTTTTTT,CASSEENTGELFF
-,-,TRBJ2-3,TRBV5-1,TGCGCCAGCAGCTTGGCCTTCAGCACAGATACGCAGTATTTT,CASSLAFSTDTQYF
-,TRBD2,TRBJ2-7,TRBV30,TGTGCCTGGAGTGCGGGAAAGATTAGCGGGGGTAGCGAGCAGTACTTC,CAWSAGKISGGSEQYF
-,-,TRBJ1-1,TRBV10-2,TGCGCCAGCCTTGTTTCCATCACGATGAACACTGAAGCTTTCTTT,CASLVSITMNTEAFF
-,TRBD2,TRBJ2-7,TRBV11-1,TGTGCCAGCAGCTTAAGCGGGGGCGGGGAGCAGTACTTC,CASSLSGGGEQYF
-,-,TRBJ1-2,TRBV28,TGTGCCAGCAGGCTAAACAGTTACGTCTACACCTTC,CASRLNSYVYTF
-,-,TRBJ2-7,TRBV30,TGTGCCTGGAGTGTACCTGGTATACCCGGGCAGTACTTC,CAWSVPGIPGQYF
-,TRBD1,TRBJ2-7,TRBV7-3,TGTGCCAGCAGCCTCGGACAGGGCCGGGGGGAGCAGTACTTC,CASSLGQGRGEQYF
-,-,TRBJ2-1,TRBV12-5,TGTGCTAGTGGTTTGGTACAGGTTGGAGAGACCTACAATGAGCAGTTCTTC,CASGLVQVGETYNEQFF
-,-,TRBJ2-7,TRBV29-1,TGCAGCGTTACCCGGGCGTACGAGCAGTACTTC,CSVTRAYEQYF
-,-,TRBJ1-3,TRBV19,TGTGCCAGTAGTTCCGAACAGAGCCCTGGAAACACCATATATTTT,CASSSEQSPGNTIYF
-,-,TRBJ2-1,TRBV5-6,TGTGCCAGCAGCGAAACTAGTCCCAGATACAATGAGCAGTTCTTC,CASSETSPRYNEQFF
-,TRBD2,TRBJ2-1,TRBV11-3,TGTGCCAGCAGCCCTCAATCGGCTAGCGGCGCCGGGGAGCAGTTCTTC,CASSPQSASGAGEQFF
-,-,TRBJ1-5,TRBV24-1,TGTGCCACACAGGAATATAGCAATCAGCCCCAGCATTTT,CATQEYSNQPQHF
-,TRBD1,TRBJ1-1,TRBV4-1,TGCGCCAGCAGCACCCCGGACAGGAAAAACACTGAAGCTTTCTTT,CASSTPDRKNTEAFF
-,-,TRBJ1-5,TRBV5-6,TGTGCCAGCAGCTTGGGACAGACGGATCAGCCCCAGCATTTT,CASSLGQTDQPQHF
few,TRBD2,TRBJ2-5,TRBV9,TGTGCCAGCAGCGGACGGACTAGCGGGGAAGCCCAAGAGACCCAGTACTTC,CASSGRTSGEAQETQYF
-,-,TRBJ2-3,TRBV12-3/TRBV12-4,TGTGCCATCAGCCGTAGGGCCGGAGATACGCAGTATTTT,CAISRRAGDTQYF
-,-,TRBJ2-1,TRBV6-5,TGTGCCAGCAGTCGGACGGACGCCAACAATGAGCAGTTCTTC,CASSRTDANNEQFF
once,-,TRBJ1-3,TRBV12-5,TGTGCTAGTGGCGCATCTGGAAACACCATATATTTT,CASGASGNTIYF
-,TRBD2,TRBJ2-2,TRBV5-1,TGCGCCAGCAACAAGAACAGCGGGGGAGGCACCGGGGAGCTGTTTTTT,CASNKNSGGGTGELFF